Sequencing of this T cell receptor beta chain was carried out in a study of blood T cell repertoires in COVID-19. About the study: The origin of the acute and convalescent COVID-19 samples was the United States, Italy and Spain. Sources were T cells, B-cell-depleted T cells, or PBMCs; the material itself was cDNA or gDNA.

Measured with immunoSEQ multiplex PCR; TCRdb has only the in-frame clones, and not every one. This sample yields approximately 250,000 clones, of which more than 85% are seen a single time; 3.5% to 5% belongs to the top ten. The cohort comprised adults aged about 18 to 100 years residing in about two dozen US areas. Participants' own reports of clinical history determined their cohort assignment. This CDR3 spans 16 amino acids. Deletions cut 4 bases from V and 4 bases from J, with 17 bases between. The germline V gene has CDR1 LNHDA and CDR2 SQIVND (reference sequence). Sequencing was carried out using PBMCs or T cells enriched from blood (not recorded which). The rearrangement uses TRBV19 and TRBJ2-4; D is perhaps TRBD2 (6 bases). This receptor was identified in a woman aged 25 to 39 who had recovered from COVID-19. The DNA for the CDR3 is TGTGCCAGTAGTAGCCCGGGTGGAGGGGAGAAAAACATTCAGTACTTC. Encoded protein: CASSSPGGGEKNIQYF.